The 6 T cell receptor beta chains in this list originate from one sample, sequenced in a study of beta chain features in type 1 diabetes. Of the isolated RNA, all was reverse transcribed, and so the sequenced material was expressed TCRB transcripts. Method: immunoSEQ multiplex PCR; TCRdb's copy keeps in-frame clones and lacks some. The sample yields 150,000 or so clones, around a tenth seen once. The source material was central memory CD4+ T cells from blood. The receptors stem from a man between 18 and 35 years old in good health.

This clone was detected only a few times. This chain links TRBV5-1 with TRBJ1-5; D is perhaps TRBD1 (6 bases). Trimming took off 7 bases at V and 4 bases at J, with 18 bases between the two ends. Germline values: CDR1 SGHRS, CDR2 YFSETQ. This CDR3 is built from 15 residues. The CDR3 protein is CASGNEGVYNQPQHF. CDR3 bases: TGCGCCAGCGGAAACGAGGGGGTTTATAATCAGCCCCAGCATTTT.

This clone has only a few counts. Written as DNA, the CDR3 is TGCGCCAGCAGCCAAGAAGGGGCAGGGTGGAACTATGGCTACACCTTC. The encoded protein is CASSQEGAGWNYGYTF. The genes are TRBV4-3 and TRBJ1-2; maybe TRBD1 (5 bases). V was clipped by 0 bases and J by 2 bases, with 13 bases between them. Per germline, CDR1 LGHNA and CDR2 YSLEER. CDR3 length: 16 residues.

V and J are TRBV19 and TRBJ1-5; possible D gene TRBD1, 6 bases. Germline V gene lookup returns CDR1 LNHDA and CDR2 SQIVND (reference sequence). V lost 1 base and J 0 bases, leaving 7 bases between the germline ends. The CDR3 runs to 15 residues. CDR3 in amino acids: CASSIGTVSNQPQHF. For the CDR3, the DNA is TGTGCCAGTAGTATAGGGACAGTTAGCAATCAGCCCCAGCATTTT.

This rearrangement joins TRBV6-6 to TRBJ2-7; D not certain. V lost 7 bases and J 7 bases, leaving 14 bases between the germline ends. This CDR3 comprises 12 residues. The germline V gene encodes CDR1 MNHNY and CDR2 SVGAGI (reference sequence). The CDR3, as DNA: TGTGCCAGCAAAGACAACAATATGGAGCAGTACTTC. It translates to CASKDNNMEQYF.

This clone was detected only a few times. The rearrangement links TRBV10-3 to TRBJ2-3, with D hard to call. Trimming took 0 bases from V and 4 from J, leaving 8 bases between them. This CDR3 has 14 amino acids. Looked up from germline, CDR1 is ENHRY and CDR2 is SYGVKD. Here the CDR3 reads CAISESVEADTQYF. CDR3 DNA: TGTGCCATCAGTGAGTCGGTAGAGGCAGATACGCAGTATTTT.

The chain joins TRBV7-2 to TRBJ1-4; tentative D call: TRBD1 (5 bases). Deletions cut 6 bases from V and 0 bases from J, with 11 bases between. The CDR3 covers 15 residues. The V gene's germline CDR1 is SGHTA and CDR2 FQGNSA. CDR3 region: CASSRQLATNEKLFF. In DNA form, the CDR3 reads TGTGCCAGCAGTCGACAGTTAGCAACTAATGAAAAACTGTTTTTT.